The 2 T cell receptor beta chains below come from one sample, sequenced in a study of blood T cell repertoires in COVID-19. Here immunoSEQ multiplex PCR was the method, and the copy in TCRdb shows in-frame clones only, minus some. The data show about 140,000 clones, roughly 79% seen once. Sequenced sample: peripheral blood. Receptors originate from a human donor in a cohort sampled during active COVID-19.

The chain uses TRBV7-9 and TRBJ2-3; TRBD2 is a possible D gene (5 bases). Trimming took 0 bases from V and 7 from J, leaving 11 bases between them. Germline CDR1 SEHNR, CDR2 FQNEAQ (reference sequence). CDR3 length: 14 amino acids. The CDR3 reads CASSLASGAHTQYF. The CDR3 nucleotides are TGTGCCAGCAGCTTAGCGAGCGGAGCCCATACGCAGTATTTT.

Turning to this clone: An end of the junction differs from the germline gene, which may be a read error. V usage is TRBV6-5 and J usage is TRBJ2-3, with D perhaps matching TRBD2 (6 bases). Per germline, CDR1 MNHEY and CDR2 SVGAGI. The CDR3 consists of 16 residues. The CDR3 reads CTSSYVAGNPTDTQYF. Written as DNA, the CDR3 is TGTACCAGCAGTTACGTGGCGGGAAACCCAACAGATACGCAGTATTTT.